In this sample, the clone carrying this TCR beta chain turned up once. V was trimmed by 0 bases and J by 1 base, leaving 9 bases between them. The CDR3 contains 15 residues. Germline V lookup: CDR1 SGHRS, CDR2 YFSETQ. Here immunoSEQ multiplex PCR was the method, and the copy in TCRdb shows in-frame clones only, minus some. The table includes more than 90,000 clones, approximately 88% detected once. The record originates from a study of blood T cell repertoires in COVID-19. This TCR came from a woman between 65 and 79 years old with acute or convalescent COVID-19. V is TRBV5-1 and J is TRBJ2-3; D may be TRBD2 (5 bases). Sequences were obtained from peripheral blood. The chain's CDR3 is CASSLEQRGTDTQYF. For the CDR3, the DNA is TGCGCCAGCAGCTTGGAGCAGAGGGGCACAGATACGCAGTATTTT.